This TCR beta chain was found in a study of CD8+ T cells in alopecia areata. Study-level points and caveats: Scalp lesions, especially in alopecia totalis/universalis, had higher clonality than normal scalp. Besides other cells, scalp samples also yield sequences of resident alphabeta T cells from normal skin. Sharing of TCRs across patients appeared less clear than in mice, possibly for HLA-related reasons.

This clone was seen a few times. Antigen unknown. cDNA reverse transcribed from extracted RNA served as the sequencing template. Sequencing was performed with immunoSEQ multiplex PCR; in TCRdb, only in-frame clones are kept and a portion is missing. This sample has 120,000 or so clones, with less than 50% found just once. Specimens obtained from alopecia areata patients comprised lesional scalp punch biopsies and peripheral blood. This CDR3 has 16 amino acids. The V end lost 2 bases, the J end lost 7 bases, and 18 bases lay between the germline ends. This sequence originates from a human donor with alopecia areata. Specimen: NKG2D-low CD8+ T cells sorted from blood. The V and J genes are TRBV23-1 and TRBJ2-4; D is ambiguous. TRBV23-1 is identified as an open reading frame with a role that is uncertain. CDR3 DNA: TGCGCCAGCAGTCAACCTGACCCCCCAACCGGGAACATTCAGTACTTC. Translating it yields CASSQPDPPTGNIQYF.